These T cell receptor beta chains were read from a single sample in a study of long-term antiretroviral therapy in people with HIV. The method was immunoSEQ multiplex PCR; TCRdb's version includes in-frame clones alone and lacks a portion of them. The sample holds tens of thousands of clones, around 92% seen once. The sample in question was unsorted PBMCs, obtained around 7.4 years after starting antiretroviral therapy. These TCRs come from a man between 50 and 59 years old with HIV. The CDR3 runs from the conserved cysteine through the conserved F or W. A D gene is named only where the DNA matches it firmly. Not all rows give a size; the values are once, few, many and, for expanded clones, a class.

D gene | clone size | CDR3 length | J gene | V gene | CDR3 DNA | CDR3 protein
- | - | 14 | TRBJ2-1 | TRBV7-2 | TGTGCCAGCAGCCCCCCAGGCAGGAGTAATGAGCAGTTCTTC | CASSPPGRSNEQFF
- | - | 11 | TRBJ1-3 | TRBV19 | TGTGCCAGCCTCGGAGGGAACACCATATATTTT | CASLGGNTIYF
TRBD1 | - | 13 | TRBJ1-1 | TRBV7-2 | TGTGCCAGCAGCTTAGACAGGGGATTCCAAGCTTTCTTT | CASSLDRGFQAFF
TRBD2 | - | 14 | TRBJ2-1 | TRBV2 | TGTGCCAGCAGTGAAGGGACTAGCGGCAATGAGCAGTTCTTC | CASSEGTSGNEQFF
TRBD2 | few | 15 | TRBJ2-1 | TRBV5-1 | TGCGCCAGCAGCTCGACTAGCGGGGCCTACAATGAGCAGTTCTTC | CASSSTSGAYNEQFF
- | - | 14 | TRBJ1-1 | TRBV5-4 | TGTGCCAGCAGCGAGGACCTCCGGAACACTGAAGCTTTCTTT | CASSEDLRNTEAFF
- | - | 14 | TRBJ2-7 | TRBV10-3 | TGTGCCATCAGTGAAACCGTCAAAGGGAACGAGCAGTACTTC | CAISETVKGNEQYF
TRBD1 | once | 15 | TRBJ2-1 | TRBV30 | TGTGCCTGGGGACAGGGCTTAGCGGCTATGGATGAGCAGTTCTTC | CAWGQGLAAMDEQFF
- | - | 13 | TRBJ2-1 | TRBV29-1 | TGCAGCGTTGCAGGGGTTCCCCACAATGAGCAGTTCTTC | CSVAGVPHNEQFF
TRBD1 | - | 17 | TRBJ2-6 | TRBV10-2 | TGCGCCAGCAGTGAAGGGACAGGGGATCCTGGGGCCAACGTCCTGACTTTC | CASSEGTGDPGANVLTF
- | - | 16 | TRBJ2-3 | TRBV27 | TGTGCCAGCAGTTTAGGGGTTTCCGCTAGCACAGATACGCAGTATTTT | CASSLGVSASTDTQYF
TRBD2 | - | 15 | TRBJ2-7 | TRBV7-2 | TGTGCCAGCAGCTTAACCCGGGGGGGGCTAGGCGAGCAGTACTTC | CASSLTRGGLGEQYF
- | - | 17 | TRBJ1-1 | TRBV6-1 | TGTGCCAGCAGTGAAACAGGCGCAACAATAATGAACACTGAAGCTTTCTTT | CASSETGATIMNTEAFF
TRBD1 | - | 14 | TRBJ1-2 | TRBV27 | TGTGCCAGCACCCGGACAGGGGGCCGGTATGGCTACACCTTC | CASTRTGGRYGYTF
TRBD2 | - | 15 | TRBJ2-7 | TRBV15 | TGTGCCACCAGCAGAGATCCGCGGACTAGTTACGAGCAGTACTTC | CATSRDPRTSYEQYF
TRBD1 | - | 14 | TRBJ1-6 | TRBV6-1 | TGTGCCAGCAGTCCGGGACAGGGAGGTTCACCCCTCCACTTT | CASSPGQGGSPLHF
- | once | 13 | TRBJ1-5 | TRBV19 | TGTGCCAGTAGCGATTCACAGGATCAGCCCCAGCATTTT | CASSDSQDQPQHF
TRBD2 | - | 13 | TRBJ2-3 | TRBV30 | TGTGCCCGGGCAGTAGCGGGGTTAGATACGCAGTATTTT | CARAVAGLDTQYF
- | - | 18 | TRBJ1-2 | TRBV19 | TGTGCCAGTACCAGTTACGACCTAGGGCTGACGAGTGACTATGGCTACACCTTC | CASTSYDLGLTSDYGYTF
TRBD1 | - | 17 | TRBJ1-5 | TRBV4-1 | TGCGCCAGCAGCCAAGATTTTAGACAGGGCGGCAATCAGCCCCAGCATTTT | CASSQDFRQGGNQPQHF
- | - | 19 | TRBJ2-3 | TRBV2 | TGTGCCAGCAACTTCCTAGGATCTTCCTCCGGGACGCTAAGGGATACGCAGTATTTT | CASNFLGSSSGTLRDTQYF
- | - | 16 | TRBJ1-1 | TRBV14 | TGTGCCAGCAGCCAAGATGAGGCTCCAGGGCACACTGAAGCTTTCTTT | CASSQDEAPGHTEAFF
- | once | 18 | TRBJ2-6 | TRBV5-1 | TGCGCCAGCAGGAACCTACAGGATTGGGGCTCTGGGGCCAACGTCCTGACTTTC | CASRNLQDWGSGANVLTF
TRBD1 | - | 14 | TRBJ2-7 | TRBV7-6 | TGTGCCAGCAGCTTACGAGGACAGGGATCAGAGCAGTACTTC | CASSLRGQGSEQYF
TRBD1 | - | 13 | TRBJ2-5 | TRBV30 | TGTGCCTGGAATGCTGACAGGGTAGAGACCCAGTACTTC | CAWNADRVETQYF
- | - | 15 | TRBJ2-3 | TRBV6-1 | TGTGCCAGCAGTGCCCTCGGGGGGCGGAAAGATACGCAGTATTTT | CASSALGGRKDTQYF
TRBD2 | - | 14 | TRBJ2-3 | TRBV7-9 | TGTGCCAGCGCAACGGGGGGGGCCTCAGATACGCAGTATTTT | CASATGGASDTQYF
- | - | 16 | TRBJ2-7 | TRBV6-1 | TGTGCCAGCAGTGAATATCCCCTGGAGAACTCCTACGAGCAGTACTTC | CASSEYPLENSYEQYF
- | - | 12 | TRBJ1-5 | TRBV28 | TGTGCCAGCAGTTTATCGATTCTGCCCCAGCATTTT | CASSLSILPQHF
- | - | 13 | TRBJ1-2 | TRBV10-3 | TGTGCCATCAGTGAGTCGGGGATATATGGCTACACCTTC | CAISESGIYGYTF
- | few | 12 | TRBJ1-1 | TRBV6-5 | TGTGCCAGCAGGTCCGGAAACACTGAAGCTTTCTTT | CASRSGNTEAFF
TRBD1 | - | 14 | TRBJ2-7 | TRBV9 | TGTGCCAGCAGCGCACGGACAGGGGGCGGTGAGCAGTACTTC | CASSARTGGGEQYF
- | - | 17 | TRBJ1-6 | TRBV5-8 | TGTGCCAGCAGCTTGGATACAGGAAGGAGTTATAATTCACCCCTCCACTTT | CASSLDTGRSYNSPLHF
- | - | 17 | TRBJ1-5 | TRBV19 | TGTGCCAGTAGTATAGGAGCGGCCGGCTATAGCAATCAGCCCCAGCATTTT | CASSIGAAGYSNQPQHF
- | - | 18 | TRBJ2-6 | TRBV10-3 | TGTGCCATCAGTGAGTTTCGGGGGGCTGACTCTGGGGCCAACGTCCTGACTTTC | CAISEFRGADSGANVLTF
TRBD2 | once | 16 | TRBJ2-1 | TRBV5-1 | TGCGCCAGCAGCTTGGGGACTAGCGGGGGGTCCCATGAGCAGTTCTTC | CASSLGTSGGSHEQFF
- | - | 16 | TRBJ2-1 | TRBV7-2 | TGTGCCAGCAGCTCCCCGGCGGGCAGGGCCTACAATGAGCAGTTCTTC | CASSSPAGRAYNEQFF
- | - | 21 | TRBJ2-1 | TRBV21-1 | TGTGCCAGCAGCAAATCTGAGGGGGCAGGATTGGGGGGCCTAAACTACAATGAGCAGTTCTTC | CASSKSEGAGLGGLNYNEQFF
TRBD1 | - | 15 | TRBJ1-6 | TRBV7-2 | TGTGCCAGCAGCTTAGGGCTGGGACAGCGAGAACCCCTCCACTTT | CASSLGLGQREPLHF
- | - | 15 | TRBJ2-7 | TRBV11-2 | TGTGCCAGCAGCTTAGGCGGGACCGACTTCTACGAGCAGTACTTC | CASSLGGTDFYEQYF
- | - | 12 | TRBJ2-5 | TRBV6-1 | TGTGCCAGCCAGATGGGACAAGAGACCCAGTACTTC | CASQMGQETQYF
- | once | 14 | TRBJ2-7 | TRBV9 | TGTGCCAGCAGCGTATCCGACCCCCCTGGGGAACAGTACTTC | CASSVSDPPGEQYF
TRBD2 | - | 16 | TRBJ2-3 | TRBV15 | TGTGCCACCAGCAGAGTTGGGGGGGGGAAGACAGATACGCAGTATTTT | CATSRVGGGKTDTQYF
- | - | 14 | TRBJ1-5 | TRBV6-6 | TGTGCCAGCAGCCCCGGGGACGGAAATCAGCCCCAGCATTTT | CASSPGDGNQPQHF
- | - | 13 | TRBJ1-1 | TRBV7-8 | TGTGCCAGCAGCCCAGGGGTCGACACTGAAGCTTTCTTT | CASSPGVDTEAFF
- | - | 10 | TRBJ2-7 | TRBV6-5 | TGTGCCAGCAGTGAAGTCGAGCAGTACTTC | CASSEVEQYF
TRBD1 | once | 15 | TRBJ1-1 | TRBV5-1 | TGCGCCAGCAGCTTGGACGGGACAGTTAACACTGAAGCTTTCTTT | CASSLDGTVNTEAFF
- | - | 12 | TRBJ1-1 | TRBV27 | TGTGCCAGCAGCCCCGGTGGTGCTGAAGCTTTCTTT | CASSPGGAEAFF
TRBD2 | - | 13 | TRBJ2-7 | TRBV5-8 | TGTGCCAGCAGCTTGTACAGCGGGAACGAGCAGTACTTC | CASSLYSGNEQYF
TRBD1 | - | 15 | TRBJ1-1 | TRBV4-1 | TGCGCCAGCAGCCAAGGGGCAGGGGGGAACACTGAAGCTTTCTTT | CASSQGAGGNTEAFF
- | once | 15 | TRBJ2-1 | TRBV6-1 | TGTGCCAGCAGTGAAGCCGGGAGCTCCTACAATGAGCAGTTCTTC | CASSEAGSSYNEQFF
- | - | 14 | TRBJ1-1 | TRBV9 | TGTGCCAGCAGCGTAGTACCGGAGAACACTGAAGCTTTCTTT | CASSVVPENTEAFF
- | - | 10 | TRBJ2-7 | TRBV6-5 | TGTGCCAGCGGGTTCTACGAGCAGTACTTC | CASGFYEQYF
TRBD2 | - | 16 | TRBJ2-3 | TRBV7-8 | TGTGCCAGCAGCTGGCAACTAGCGGGGCTCACAGATACGCAGTATTTT | CASSWQLAGLTDTQYF